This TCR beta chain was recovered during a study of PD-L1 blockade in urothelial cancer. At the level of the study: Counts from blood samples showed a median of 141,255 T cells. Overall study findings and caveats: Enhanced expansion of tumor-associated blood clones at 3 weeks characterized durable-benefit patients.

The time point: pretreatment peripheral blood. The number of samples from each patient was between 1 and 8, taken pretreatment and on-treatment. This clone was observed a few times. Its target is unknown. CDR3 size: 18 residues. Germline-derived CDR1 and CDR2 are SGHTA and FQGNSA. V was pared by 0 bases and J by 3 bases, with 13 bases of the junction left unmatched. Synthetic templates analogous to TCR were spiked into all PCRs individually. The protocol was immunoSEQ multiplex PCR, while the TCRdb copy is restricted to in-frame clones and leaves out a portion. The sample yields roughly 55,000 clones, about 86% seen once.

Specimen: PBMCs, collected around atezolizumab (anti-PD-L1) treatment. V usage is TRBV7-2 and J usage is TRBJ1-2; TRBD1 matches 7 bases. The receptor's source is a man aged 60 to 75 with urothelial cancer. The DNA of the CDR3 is TGTGCCAGCAGCTTAGCGCCCCCCGTGCAGGGGGGTTACTATGGCTACACCTTC. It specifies CASSLAPPVQGGYYGYTF.